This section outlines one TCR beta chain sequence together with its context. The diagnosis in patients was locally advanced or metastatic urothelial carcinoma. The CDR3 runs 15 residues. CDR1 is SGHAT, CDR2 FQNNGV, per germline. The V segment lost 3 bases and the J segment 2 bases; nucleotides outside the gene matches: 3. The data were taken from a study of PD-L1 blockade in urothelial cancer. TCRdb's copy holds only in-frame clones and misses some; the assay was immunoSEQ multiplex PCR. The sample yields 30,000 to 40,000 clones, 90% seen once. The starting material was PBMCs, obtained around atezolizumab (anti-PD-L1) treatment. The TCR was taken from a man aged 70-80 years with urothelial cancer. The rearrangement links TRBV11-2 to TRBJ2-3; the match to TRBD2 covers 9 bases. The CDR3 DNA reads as TGTGCCAGCAGCTTTAGCGGGGGACCCACAGATACGCAGTATTTT. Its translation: CASSFSGGPTDTQYF.